The clone carrying this T cell receptor beta chain was picked up a small number of times. The data belong to a study of beta chain features in type 1 diabetes. Isolated RNA was reverse transcribed in full, so expressed TCRB transcripts were sequenced. About 3.4 million reads per sample on average were obtained from naive, central memory and regulatory T cell samples. The data were produced by immunoSEQ multiplex PCR, yet TCRdb's version contains in-frame clones alone and is incomplete. The sample includes more than 300,000 clones, around 8% of them seen just once. Sample: central memory CD4+ T cells from blood. The clonotype was recovered from a woman between 18 and 29 years old in good health.

Here the CDR3 DNA reads TGCGCCAGCAGCCTTCAGGGATTTCAGCCCCAGCATTTT. Amino acid sequence: CASSLQGFQPQHF. The gene calls are TRBV4-1 and TRBJ1-5; a weak D match, TRBD1 (5 bases). Deletions cut 4 bases from V and 6 bases from J, with 10 bases between. CDR1 and CDR2 (germline): MGHRA, YSYEKL. CDR3 length equals 13 residues.